In this sample, the clone carrying this TCR beta chain turned up once. This entry comes from a study of blood T cell repertoires in COVID-19. Background on the study: The United States, Italy and Spain were the sources of the acute and convalescent COVID-19 samples. Nucleic acid was either cDNA or gDNA, and it came from T cells, B-cell-depleted T cells, or PBMCs.

V was shortened by 7 bases and J by 5 bases, with 13 bases between the two germline ends. CDR3 size: 13 residues. CDR1 is MNHEY and CDR2 is SVGAGI in the germline V gene. Under the authors' procedure: It was from reference gene primer amplification that nucleated cell counts were estimated. Using immunoSEQ multiplex PCR, the repertoire was profiled, and TCRdb retains in-frame clones only, with some absent. The V and J calls and clone size were taken over from that table, and D and trimming were inferred from the DNA. Seen here are roughly 120,000 clones, around 85% observed once, and the top ten hold about 1.6%.

The sequence was collected from a man in his forties or fifties with acute or convalescent COVID-19. Sequencing input: peripheral blood. The V call is TRBV6-5, the J call TRBJ2-3, with TRBD2 as a possible D gene (5 bases). In DNA form, the CDR3 reads TGTGCCAGCACCAGACTACAAGGAGATACGCAGTATTTT. Protein sequence: CASTRLQGDTQYF.